The following is a T cell receptor (beta chain) sequence with its context. The data belong to a study of control samples from healthy donors and cancer patients. Data came from immunoSEQ multiplex PCR; TCRdb stores just in-frame clones and leaves some out. Of 35,000 to 50,000 clones listed, over 75% were seen once; the top ten hold 10%. CDR3 length equals 15 residues. Trimming shortened V by 2 bases and J by 5 bases, and 15 bases separated the two germline ends. The germline V gene encodes CDR1 MNHNS and CDR2 SASEGT. This receptor was obtained from a woman aged 55-69 years with lung cancer. This chain links TRBV6-1 with TRBJ1-2; possibly TRBD1 for D (6 bases). Sequencing input: PBMCs. CDR3 sequence reads: CASSEISGDPYGYTF. The DNA for the CDR3 is TGTGCCAGCAGTGAAATATCAGGGGACCCTTATGGCTACACCTTC.